This TCR beta chain is from a study of blood T cell repertoires in COVID-19. Clones were read by immunoSEQ multiplex PCR, and TCRdb kept only the in-frame ones, dropping some. The data contain fewer than 450,000 clones, less than 95% of them singletons. This clone is a singleton in its sample. The V gene's germline CDR1 is ENHRY and CDR2 SYGVKD. CDR3 size: 15 residues. Trimming took 6 bases from V and 2 from J, leaving 13 bases between them. The rearrangement links TRBV10-3 to TRBJ2-2; a weak D match, TRBD1 (7 bases). This clonotype originated in a man between 18 and 35 years old who had recovered from COVID-19. Sequencing was done on a sample of PBMCs or T cells enriched from blood (not recorded which). The DNA of the CDR3 is TGTGCCATCAGGGCGGGACAGCTAAACACCGGGGAGCTGTTTTTT. It is translated as CAIRAGQLNTGELFF.